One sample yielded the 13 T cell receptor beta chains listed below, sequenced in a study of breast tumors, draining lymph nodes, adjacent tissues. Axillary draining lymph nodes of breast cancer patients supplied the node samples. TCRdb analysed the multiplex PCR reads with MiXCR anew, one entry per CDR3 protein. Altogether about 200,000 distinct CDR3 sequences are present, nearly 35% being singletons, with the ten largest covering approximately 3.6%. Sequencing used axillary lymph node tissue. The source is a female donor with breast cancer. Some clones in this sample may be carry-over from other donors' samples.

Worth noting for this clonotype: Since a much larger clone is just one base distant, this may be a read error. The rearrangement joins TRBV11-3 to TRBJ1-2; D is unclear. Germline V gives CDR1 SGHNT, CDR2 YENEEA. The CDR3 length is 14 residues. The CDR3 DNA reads TGTGCCAGCGGCTTAGATGGCGGCAACTATGGCTACACCTTC. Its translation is CASGLDGGNYGYTF.

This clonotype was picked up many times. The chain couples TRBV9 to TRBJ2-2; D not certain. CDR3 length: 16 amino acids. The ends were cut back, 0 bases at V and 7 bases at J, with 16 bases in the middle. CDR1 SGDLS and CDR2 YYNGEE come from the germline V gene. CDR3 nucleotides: TGTGCCAGCAGCGTAGGTGTAGAGATCCTGATCGGGGAGCTGTTTTTT. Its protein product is CASSVGVEILIGELFF.

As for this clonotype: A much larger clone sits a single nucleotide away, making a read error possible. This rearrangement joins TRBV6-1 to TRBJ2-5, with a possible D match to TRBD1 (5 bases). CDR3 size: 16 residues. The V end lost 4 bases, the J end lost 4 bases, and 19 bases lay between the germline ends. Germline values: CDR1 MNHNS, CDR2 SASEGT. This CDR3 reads CASSGARGPTAETQYF. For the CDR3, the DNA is TGTGCCAGCAGTGGAGCTAGGGGTCCTACGGCAGAGACCCAGTACTTC.

CDR3 residues: CASSLEAGELETQYF. The DNA for the CDR3 is TGCGCCAGCAGCTTGGAGGCGGGGGAGTTGGAGACCCAGTACTTC. J is TRBJ2-5 and V is TRBV5-1, with 7 bases lining up with TRBD2. The V and J ends lost 0 bases and 5 bases, in that order; junction bases with no gene match: 7. CDR1 SGHRS and CDR2 YFSETQ come from the germline V gene. The CDR3 consists of 15 residues.

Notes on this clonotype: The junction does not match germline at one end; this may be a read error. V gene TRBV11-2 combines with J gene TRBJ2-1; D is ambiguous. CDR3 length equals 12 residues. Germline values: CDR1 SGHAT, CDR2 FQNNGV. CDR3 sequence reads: CASSLGHNAQFF. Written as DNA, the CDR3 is TGTGCCAGCAGCTTAGGTCACAATGCGCAGTTCTTC.

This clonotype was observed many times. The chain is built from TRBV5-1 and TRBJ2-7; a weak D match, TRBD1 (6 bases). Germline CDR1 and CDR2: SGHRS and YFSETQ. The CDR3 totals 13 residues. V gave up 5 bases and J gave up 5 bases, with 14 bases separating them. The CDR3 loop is CASSYRSGDEQYF. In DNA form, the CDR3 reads TGCGCCAGCAGTTATCGGTCAGGGGACGAGCAGTACTTC.

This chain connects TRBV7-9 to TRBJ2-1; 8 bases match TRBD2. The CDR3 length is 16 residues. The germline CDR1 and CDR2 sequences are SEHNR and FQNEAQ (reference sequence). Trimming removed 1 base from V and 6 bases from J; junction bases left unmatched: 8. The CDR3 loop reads CASSLESGLGGNEQFF. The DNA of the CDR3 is TGTGCCAGCAGCTTAGAGTCGGGACTAGGGGGCAATGAGCAGTTCTTC.

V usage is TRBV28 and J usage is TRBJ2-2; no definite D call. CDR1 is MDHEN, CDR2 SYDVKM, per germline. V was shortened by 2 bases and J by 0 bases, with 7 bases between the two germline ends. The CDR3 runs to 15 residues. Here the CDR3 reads CASSLAQANTGELFF. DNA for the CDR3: TGTGCCAGCAGTTTAGCCCAGGCGAACACCGGGGAGCTGTTTTTT.

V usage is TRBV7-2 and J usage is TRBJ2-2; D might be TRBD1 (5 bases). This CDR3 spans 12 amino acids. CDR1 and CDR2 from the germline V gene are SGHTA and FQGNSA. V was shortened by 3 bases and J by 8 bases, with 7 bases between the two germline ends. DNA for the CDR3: TGTGCCAGCAGCTTTCGACAGGGGGAGCTGTTTTTT. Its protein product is CASSFRQGELFF.

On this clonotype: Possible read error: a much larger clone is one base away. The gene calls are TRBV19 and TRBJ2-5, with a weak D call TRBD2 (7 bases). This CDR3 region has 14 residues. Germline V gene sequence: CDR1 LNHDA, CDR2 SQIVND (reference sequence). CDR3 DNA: TGTGCCAGTAGTACTACGGGGGGACAAGAGATCCAGTACTTC. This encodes CASSTTGGQEIQYF.

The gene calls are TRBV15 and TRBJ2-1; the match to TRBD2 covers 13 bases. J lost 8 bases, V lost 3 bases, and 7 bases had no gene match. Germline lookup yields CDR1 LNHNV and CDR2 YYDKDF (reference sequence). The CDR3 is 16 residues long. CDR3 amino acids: CATSRRTSGRWDEQFF. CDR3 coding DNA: TGTGCCACCAGCAGGCGGACTAGCGGGAGATGGGATGAGCAGTTCTTC.

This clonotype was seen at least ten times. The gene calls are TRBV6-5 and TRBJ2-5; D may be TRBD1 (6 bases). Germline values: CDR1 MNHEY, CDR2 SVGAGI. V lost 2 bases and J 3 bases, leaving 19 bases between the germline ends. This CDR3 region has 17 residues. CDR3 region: CASSYTPSGTQKETQYF. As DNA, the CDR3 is TGTGCCAGCAGTTACACCCCGTCAGGGACACAAAAAGAGACCCAGTACTTC.

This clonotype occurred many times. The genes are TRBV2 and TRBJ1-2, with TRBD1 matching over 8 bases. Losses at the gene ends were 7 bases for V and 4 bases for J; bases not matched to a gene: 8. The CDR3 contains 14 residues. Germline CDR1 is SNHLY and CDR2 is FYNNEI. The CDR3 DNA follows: TGTGCCAGCAACGAGGGACAGGTGGGCTATGGCTACACCTTC. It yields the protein CASNEGQVGYGYTF. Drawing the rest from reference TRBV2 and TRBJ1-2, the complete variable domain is EPEVTQTPSHQVTQMGQEVILRCVPISNHLYFYWYRQILGQKVEFLVSFYNNEISEKSEIFDDQFSVERPDGSNFTLKIRSTKLEDSAMYFCASNEGQVGYGYTFGSGTRLTVV.